One sample yielded the 5 T cell receptor beta chains listed below, sequenced in a study of blood T cell repertoires in COVID-19. Here immunoSEQ multiplex PCR was the method, and the copy in TCRdb shows in-frame clones only, minus some. Of about 14,000 clones in the sample, approximately 78% were seen once. The sample was peripheral blood. The receptors shown here come from a man older than 75 with active or convalescent COVID-19.

The V gene is TRBV7-2, the J gene TRBJ2-2, with 7 nucleotides matching TRBD2. The CDR3 length is 15 residues. Germline lookup yields CDR1 SGHTA and CDR2 FQGNSA. V gave up 1 base and J gave up 2 bases; unmatched junction bases: 1. This CDR3 is CASSLGDYNTGELFF. In DNA form, the CDR3 reads TGTGCCAGCAGCTTAGGGGACTATAACACCGGGGAGCTGTTTTTT. Together with reference TRBV7-2 and TRBJ2-2, the CDR3 gives the full variable domain: GAGVSQSPSNKVTEKGKDVELRCDPISGHTALYWYRQSLGQGLEFLIYFQGNSAPDKSGLPSDRFSAERTGGSVSTLTIQRTQQEDSAVYLCASSLGDYNTGELFFGEGSRLTVL.

V gene TRBV4-3 combines with J gene TRBJ2-7; D perhaps matches TRBD1 (6 bases). CDR1 is LGHNA and CDR2 is YSLEER in the germline V gene. The CDR3 is 16 amino acids. Trimming shortened V by 0 bases and J by 4 bases, and 16 bases separated the two germline ends. CDR3 bases: TGCGCCAGCAGCCAAGACATCACAGGGAGAAATTACGAGCAGTACTTC. It codes for CASSQDITGRNYEQYF.

J is TRBJ2-1 and V is TRBV27, with D possibly being TRBD2 (5 bases). CDR1 and CDR2 (germline): MNHEY, SMNVEV (reference sequence). With 5 bases removed from V and 0 bases from J, the gap between germline ends came to 5 bases. The CDR3 contains 13 residues. The CDR3 is CASSTSSYNEQFF. The CDR3 DNA follows: TGTGCCAGCAGTACTAGCTCCTACAATGAGCAGTTCTTC.

This chain connects TRBV2 to TRBJ2-7; 10 bases fit TRBD2. Germline CDR1 reads SNHLY; CDR2 reads FYNNEI. V trimming: 7 bases; J trimming: 7 bases; junction bases outside the gene matches: 10. This CDR3 has 14 residues. The CDR3: CASKYSGGPTEQYF. The CDR3 region has the DNA TGTGCCAGCAAATATAGCGGGGGGCCAACTGAGCAGTACTTC.

This rearrangement joins TRBV4-3 to TRBJ1-2, with 7 positions matching TRBD1. The junction had 8 bases not matched to a gene; V was cut back by 0 bases and J by 7 bases. The CDR3 spans 15 residues. CDR1 is LGHNA and CDR2 is YSLEER in the germline V gene. The CDR3 DNA reads TGCGCCAGCAGCCAAGAAAATGAACAGGGGTCTGGCTACACCTTC. Translation: CASSQENEQGSGYTF.